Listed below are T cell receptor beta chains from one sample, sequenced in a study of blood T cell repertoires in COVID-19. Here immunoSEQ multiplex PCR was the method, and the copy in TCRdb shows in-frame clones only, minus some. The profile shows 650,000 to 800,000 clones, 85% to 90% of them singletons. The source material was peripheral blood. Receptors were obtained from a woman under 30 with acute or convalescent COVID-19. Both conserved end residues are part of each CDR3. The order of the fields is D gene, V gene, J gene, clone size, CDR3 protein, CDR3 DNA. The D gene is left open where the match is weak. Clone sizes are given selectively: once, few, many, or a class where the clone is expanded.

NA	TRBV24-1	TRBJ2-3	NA	CATSDLRGDTQYF	TGTGCCACCAGTGATCTCCGAGGAGATACGCAGTATTTT
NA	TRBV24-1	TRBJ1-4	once	CATSDPRLGGANEKLFF	TGTGCCACCAGTGACCCTAGGTTGGGTGGTGCTAATGAAAAACTGTTTTTT
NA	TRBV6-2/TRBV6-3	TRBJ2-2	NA	CASSYGLLAKTGELFF	TGTGCCAGCAGTTACGGACTCCTCGCAAAGACCGGGGAGCTGTTTTTT
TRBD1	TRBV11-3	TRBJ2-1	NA	CASSFWDLAQGQGEQFF	TGTGCCAGCAGCTTTTGGGACCTAGCCCAGGGACAGGGTGAGCAGTTCTTC
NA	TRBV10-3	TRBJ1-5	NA	CAISDGGGSDQPQHF	TGTGCCATCAGTGATGGTGGGGGGTCCGATCAGCCCCAGCATTTT
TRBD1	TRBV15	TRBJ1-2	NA	CATSRDRTGGPYGYTF	TGTGCCACCAGCAGAGACAGGACAGGGGGACCCTATGGCTACACCTTC
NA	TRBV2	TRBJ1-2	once	CATSRTAENYGYTF	TGTGCCACGTCACGGACAGCGGAGAACTATGGCTACACCTTC
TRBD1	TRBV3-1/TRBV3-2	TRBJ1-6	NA	CASSQLGTGGLSPLHF	TGTGCCAGCAGCCAACTCGGGACAGGGGGCCTTTCACCCCTCCACTTT
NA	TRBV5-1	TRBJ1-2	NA	CASRPTGNYGYTF	TGCGCCAGCAGACCAACAGGGAACTATGGCTACACCTTC
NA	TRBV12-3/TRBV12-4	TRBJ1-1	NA	CASSLRRGLDAFF	TGTGCCAGCAGTTTACGAAGGGGGTTGGATGCTTTCTTT
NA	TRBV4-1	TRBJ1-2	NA	CASSPQQGSYGYTF	TGCGCCAGCAGCCCCCAACAAGGGAGCTATGGCTACACCTTC
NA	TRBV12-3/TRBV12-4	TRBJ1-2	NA	CASSLQGAGGYTF	TGTGCCAGCAGTTTACAGGGCGCGGGGGGCTACACCTTC
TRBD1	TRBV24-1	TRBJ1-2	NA	CATSDYGQGARGYTF	TGTGCCACCAGTGATTACGGACAGGGGGCGCGAGGCTACACCTTC
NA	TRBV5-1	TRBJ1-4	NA	CASSLVGGWVDEKLFF	TGCGCCAGCAGCTTGGTAGGGGGATGGGTAGATGAAAAACTGTTTTTT
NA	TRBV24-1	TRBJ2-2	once	CATSWHTGELFF	TGTGCCACCAGTTGGCACACCGGGGAGCTGTTTTTT
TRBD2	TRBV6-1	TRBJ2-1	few	CASSESSGDYNEQFF	TGTGCCAGCAGTGAATCGAGCGGGGACTACAATGAGCAGTTCTTC